These 6 T cell receptor beta chains share one sample of origin, sequenced in a study of cytomegalovirus exposure and HLA in healthy donors. In the PCR, 60 Vbeta and 13 Jbeta primers were used. Method: immunoSEQ multiplex PCR; TCRdb's copy keeps in-frame clones and lacks some. Recorded for this sample: about 75,000 clones. The specimen sequenced was PBMCs. The receptors originated from a man aged 40-55 years in good health and CMV-seronegative.

V gene TRBV6-1 combines with J gene TRBJ2-2, with 10 bases fitting TRBD2. The CDR3 runs to 13 residues. Per germline, CDR1 MNHNS and CDR2 SASEGT. The trim removed 7 bases at V and 5 bases at J, leaving 1 base unmatched. The CDR3 here is CASTSGGTGELFF. The DNA of the CDR3 is TGTGCCAGCACTAGCGGGGGTACCGGGGAGCTGTTTTTT.

The chain combines TRBV5-1 with TRBJ2-1; 11 nucleotides agree with TRBD2. V gave up 0 bases and J gave up 0 bases; unmatched junction bases: 8. CDR1 is SGHRS, CDR2 YFSETQ, per germline. This CDR3 spans 19 amino acids. CDR3 in amino acids: CASSLGASGGSRSYNEQFF. Here the CDR3 DNA reads TGCGCCAGCAGCTTGGGGGCTAGCGGGGGGTCCCGCTCCTACAATGAGCAGTTCTTC.

This chain connects TRBV29-1 to TRBJ2-1, with 9 bases matching TRBD2. This CDR3 is 15 amino acids long. Germline V lookup: CDR1 SQVTM, CDR2 ANQGSEA. J was trimmed by 10 bases and V by 7 bases; bases with no gene match: 17. CDR3 sequence (DNA): TGCAGCGGGAGGGCAGGTAGTCTAGCGGGGAACGAGCAGTTCTTC. Its protein is CSGRAGSLAGNEQFF.

This chain links TRBV19 with TRBJ1-2, with 10 bases aligning to TRBD1. The CDR3 contains 15 residues. CDR1 and CDR2 from the germline V gene are LNHDA and SQIVND (reference sequence). V was clipped by 7 bases and J by 0 bases; unmatched bases: 5. The CDR3 is CASKDRGTPNYGYTF. In nucleotides, the CDR3 is TGTGCCAGTAAGGACAGGGGGACACCTAACTATGGCTACACCTTC.

Points on this clone: Relative to the germline gene, one junction end is altered; a read error may explain this. The rearrangement joins TRBV9 to TRBJ2-2, with D perhaps matching TRBD2 (6 bases). There are 15 residues in the CDR3. CDR1 SGDLS and CDR2 YYNGEE come from the germline V gene. The CDR3 DNA reads as TGTGCCAGCACGCGGGACTCCCCAAACACCGGGAAGCTGTTTTTT. Protein product: CASTRDSPNTGKLFF.

The chain uses TRBV5-6 and TRBJ1-2, with D hard to call. Trimming stripped 0 bases from V and 4 bases from J, with 10 bases between. CDR1 and CDR2 (germline): SGHDT, YYEEEE. This CDR3 contains 14 residues. The CDR3 is CASSLARGIYGYTF. The CDR3 region has the DNA TGTGCCAGCAGCTTGGCACGAGGGATCTATGGCTACACCTTC.